This T cell receptor (beta chain) was profiled in a study of human T cells and chemical hapten exposure. About the research overall: The study enrolled mostly female patients with alopecia areata, totalis or universalis.

The germline V and J ends were trimmed by 7 bases and 6 bases, with 18 bases remaining between them. This CDR3 has 14 amino acids. Looked up from germline, CDR1 is MNHEY and CDR2 is SVGEGT. The time point here: pre-sensitization, week 0. The treatment: therapeutic diphenylcyclopropenone sensitization with weekly scalp DPC. Total RNA was extracted from unfractionated whole blood. Each CDR3 protein is one row after TCRdb ran MiXCR on the RACE reads. The sample holds roughly 88,000 distinct CDR3 sequences; 8% to 10% are singletons and the top ten take about 3.5%. This chain connects TRBV6-2 or TRBV6-3 to TRBJ1-1; possible D gene TRBD1, 5 bases. Here the sequenced sample was whole blood, taken in connection with sensitization to the hapten diphenylcyclopropenone (DPC). This clonotype originated in a woman aged 35 to 49 with alopecia areata. Some clones in this sample may be carry-over from other donors' samples. The CDR3 bases are TGTGCCAGCACCCCGAGGTCGGGGGGGGCTGAAGCTTTCTTT. This translates into CASTPRSGGAEAFF.